This is a list of T cell receptor beta chains from one sample in a study of blood T cells in healthy people across ages. In TCRdb, the 5' RACE reads were re-called with MiXCR into one record per CDR3 protein. This sample yields approximately 680,000 distinct CDR3 sequences, of which about a third are seen a single time; roughly 14% belongs to the top ten. The specimen sequenced was blood. The receptors here all came from a woman of 80 years or more in good health. Each CDR3 is given with its conserved first and last residue. Fields, in order: J gene, V gene, clone size, D gene, CDR3 protein, CDR3 DNA. The D gene is left open where the match is weak. Size is omitted from some rows. Given values are once, few, many or a class for expanded clones.

TRBJ2-2 | TRBV6-4 | - | - | CASSTGSNTGELFF | TGTGCCAGCAGTACAGGGTCGAACACCGGGGAGCTGTTTTTT
TRBJ2-6 | TRBV20-1 | - | - | CSARDLTKSSGANVRTF | TGCAGTGCTAGAGATCTTACCAAAAGCTCTGGGGCTAACGTCCGGACTTTC
TRBJ2-7 | TRBV3-1 | - | - | CASSQVEHEQYF | TGTGCCAGCAGCCAAGTTGAACACGAGCAGTACTTC
TRBJ1-1 | TRBV29-1 | - | - | CSVEGRLGCTEAFF | TGCAGCGTTGAAGGCCGGCTTGGTTGCACTGAAGCTTTCTTT
TRBJ2-4 | TRBV6-1 | many | TRBD1 | CASSARTGGDNIQYF | TGTGCCAGCAGTGCCCGGACAGGGGGAGACAACATTCAGTACTTC
TRBJ2-3 | TRBV6-2/TRBV6-3 | many | TRBD1 | CASSEGRGTDTQYF | TGTGCCAGCAGCGAAGGCAGGGGGACAGATACGCAGTATTTT
TRBJ1-2 | TRBV7-9 | many | TRBD1 | CASSLDTGQGQGYTF | TGTGCCAGCAGCTTAGATACGGGACAGGGACAAGGCTACACCTTC
TRBJ2-1 | TRBV11-2 | - | TRBD1 | CASSLSGQAQLDTYNEQFF | TGTGCCAGCAGCTTATCAGGACAGGCACAATTAGACACCTACAATGAGCAGTTCTTC
TRBJ1-1 | TRBV3-1 | few | TRBD1 | CASSHGQGAEAFF | TGTGCCAGCAGCCATGGACAGGGGGCTGAAGCTTTCTTT
TRBJ2-3 | TRBV5-1 | many | - | CASSFLTVTDTQYF | TGCGCCAGCAGCTTTTTGACGGTCACAGATACGCAGTATTTT
TRBJ1-3 | TRBV5-1 | - | - | CASSLAGGGNTIYF | TGCGCCAGCAGCTTGGCCGGGGGTGGAAACACCATATATTTT
TRBJ2-3 | TRBV9 | many | - | CASSIWYGSTDTQYF | TGTGCCAGCAGCATTTGGTACGGGAGCACAGATACGCAGTATTTT
TRBJ2-3 | TRBV5-1 | few | TRBD2 | CASSLAPSGASTDTQYF | TGCGCCAGCAGCTTGGCCCCTAGCGGTGCGAGCACAGATACGCAGTATTTT
TRBJ1-5 | TRBV20-1 | few | TRBD1 | CSARPTGGDQPQHF | TGCAGTGCTAGGCCGACAGGGGGGGATCAGCCCCAGCATTTT
TRBJ1-1 | TRBV30 | few | - | CAWSVLGVRGTEAFF | TGTGCCTGGAGTGTACTGGGGGTGAGGGGTACTGAAGCTTTCTTT
TRBJ2-5 | TRBV7-2 | many | TRBD1 | CASSYDRARGETQYF | TGTGCCAGCAGCTACGACAGGGCGAGGGGAGAGACCCAGTACTTC
TRBJ2-5 | TRBV20-1 | - | TRBD2 | CSSGDSRTSSETQYF | TGCAGTTCTGGAGATAGCAGGACTAGCTCGGAGACCCAGTACTTC
TRBJ2-7 | TRBV10-3 | - | - | CAIRAGWGSTDTRYF | TGTGCCATCAGGGCCGGGTGGGGTAGCACAGATACGCGGTACTTC
TRBJ1-5 | TRBV12-3/TRBV12-4 | few | - | CASRTGVQPQHF | TGTGCCAGCAGAACAGGAGTGCAGCCCCAGCATTTT
TRBJ1-2 | TRBV27 | - | - | CATTSGGRDGYTF | TGTGCCACCACATCGGGAGGGCGCGATGGCTACACCTTC
TRBJ2-5 | TRBV28 | many | - | CASGGVRETQYF | TGTGCCAGCGGAGGGGTCCGAGAGACCCAGTACTTC
TRBJ1-1 | TRBV18 | - | - | CASSPLPRATEAFF | TGTGCCAGCTCACCTCTTCCCAGGGCCACTGAAGCTTTCTTT
TRBJ2-3 | TRBV7-6 | many | TRBD2 | CASSLDGAGDTDTQYF | TGTGCCAGCAGCTTAGACGGAGCGGGGGATACAGATACGCAGTATTTT
TRBJ1-3 | TRBV7-6 | many | - | CASSPLFEGGRNTIYF | TGTGCCAGCAGCCCCCTTTTTGAGGGTGGGCGGAACACCATATATTTT
TRBJ1-5 | TRBV6-1 | many | - | CASSYDGFSNQPQHF | TGTGCCAGCAGCTACGACGGTTTTAGCAATCAGCCCCAGCATTTT
TRBJ2-2 | TRBV5-1 | few | - | CASSLVLPNTGELFF | TGCGCCAGCAGCTTGGTACTTCCGAACACCGGGGAGCTGTTTTTT
TRBJ1-1 | TRBV27 | - | - | CASTQPGTSYLNTEAFF | TGTGCCAGCACCCAACCCGGGACAAGTTATTTGAACACTGAAGCTTTCTTT
TRBJ1-4 | TRBV20-1 | - | - | CSAVSTGTAGEKLFF | TGCAGTGCTGTTTCTACCGGGACCGCGGGTGAAAAACTGTTTTTT
TRBJ2-1 | TRBV29-1 | many | - | CSTSSGANEQFF | TGCAGCACTTCGTCAGGGGCGAATGAGCAGTTCTTC
TRBJ1-1 | TRBV5-6 | - | - | CASSWIKRNTEAFF | TGTGCCAGCAGCTGGATCAAGCGGAACACTGAAGCTTTCTTT
TRBJ2-7 | TRBV20-1 | - | - | CSAIGGGGSAYEQYF | TGCAGTGCTATAGGGGGAGGCGGATCTGCCTACGAGCAGTACTTC
TRBJ2-3 | TRBV15 | many | TRBD1 | CATSRDGGQGTDTQYF | TGTGCCACCAGCAGAGATGGGGGACAGGGCACAGATACGCAGTATTTT
TRBJ1-2 | TRBV6-2/TRBV6-3 | many | - | CASKEGRDYGYTF | TGTGCCAGCAAGGAGGGCAGGGACTACGGCTACACCTTC
TRBJ2-5 | TRBV4-2 | - | - | CASSDGGARGTQYF | TGTGCCAGCAGCGACGGAGGGGCCCGGGGGACCCAGTACTTC
TRBJ1-1 | TRBV30 | - | TRBD1 | CAWSVIWQGASNTEAFF | TGTGCCTGGAGTGTAATCTGGCAGGGGGCCTCGAACACTGAAGCTTTCTTT
TRBJ2-1 | TRBV20-1 | many | - | CSAILLASAVSYNEQFF | TGCAGTGCTATTCTCCTGGCTAGCGCGGTCTCCTACAATGAGCAGTTCTTC
TRBJ2-6 | TRBV20-1 | - | - | CSAPTQAAGANVLTF | TGCAGTGCTCCCACCCAGGCAGCTGGGGCCAACGTCCTGACTTTC
TRBJ1-2 | TRBV28 | many | TRBD1 | CASRGQGISYGYTF | TGTGCCAGCAGGGGACAGGGCATCTCCTATGGCTACACCTTC
TRBJ2-2 | TRBV5-6 | - | - | CASSFRPHTGELFF | TGTGCCAGCAGCTTCCGCCCCCACACCGGGGAGCTGTTTTTT
TRBJ2-3 | TRBV20-1 | many | - | CSGWRGGSTDTQYF | TGCAGTGGATGGCGCGGGGGCAGCACAGATACGCAGTATTTT
TRBJ2-3 | TRBV20-1 | many | TRBD2 | CSGGSGGPTDTQYF | TGCAGTGGGGGGAGCGGGGGACCCACAGATACGCAGTATTTT
TRBJ1-4 | TRBV9 | few | TRBD1 | CASSPRPGTGYEKLFF | TGTGCCAGCAGCCCCCGCCCTGGGACAGGGTACGAAAAACTGTTTTTT
TRBJ2-7 | TRBV7-6 | - | TRBD2 | CASSLLAGESGEQYF | TGTGCCAGCAGCTTATTAGCGGGAGAGTCGGGCGAGCAGTACTTC
TRBJ1-2 | TRBV30 | few | TRBD1 | CAWSTGGSGYGYTF | TGTGCCTGGAGTACAGGGGGCTCTGGTTATGGCTACACCTTC
TRBJ1-1 | TRBV3-1 | many | - | CASSQGQGTNTEAFF | TGTGCCAGCAGCCAAGGCCAGGGGACGAACACTGAAGCTTTCTTT
TRBJ2-1 | TRBV10-3 | - | TRBD1 | CAISRGWGQGGLRQLNEQFF | TGTGCCATCAGCAGGGGGTGGGGACAGGGTGGGTTACGACAGTTGAATGAGCAGTTCTTC
TRBJ1-5 | TRBV5-1 | few | - | CASSFMGEGQPQHF | TGCGCCAGCAGCTTCATGGGAGAGGGTCAGCCCCAGCATTTT
TRBJ2-7 | TRBV7-2 | - | TRBD2 | CASSLLLAGREQYF | TGTGCCAGCAGCCTATTACTAGCGGGAAGAGAGCAGTACTTC
TRBJ1-1 | TRBV2 | - | - | CASGEAVLGGSLNTEAFF | TGTGCCAGCGGTGAAGCCGTTCTAGGGGGTTCCTTGAACACTGAAGCTTTCTTT
TRBJ1-2 | TRBV4-2 | many | - | CASSQAAGEQWGYTF | TGTGCCAGCAGCCAAGCAGCAGGGGAGCAATGGGGCTACACCTTC
TRBJ2-7 | TRBV11-1 | many | TRBD1 | CASSFPGQVSEQYF | TGTGCCAGCAGCTTCCCGGGACAGGTATCCGAGCAGTACTTC